These 8 T cell receptor beta chains were all obtained from the same sample, sequenced in a study of blood T cell repertoires in COVID-19. Some clones are missing from TCRdb's copy, which holds only in-frame ones; the method was immunoSEQ multiplex PCR. The sample includes approximately 200,000 clones, about 85% seen only once; the top ten take 4.5% to 6%. The specimen sequenced was peripheral blood. All receptors derive from a woman in her sixties or seventies who had recovered from COVID-19.

This clone was counted a few times. The rearrangement links TRBV11-2 to TRBJ2-1; 9 positions match TRBD2. Germline CDR1 and CDR2: SGHAT and FQNNGV. The CDR3 has 13 residues. With 5 bases clipped from V and 10 bases from J, the junction kept 6 bases outside the gene matches. CDR3 bases: TGTGCCAGCAGCAAGGGGACTAGCAGCGAGCAGTTCTTC. Protein: CASSKGTSSEQFF.

This chain links TRBV3-1 (or the pseudogene TRBV3-2) with TRBJ2-6; possible D gene TRBD1, 5 bases. Trimming stripped 5 bases from V and 7 bases from J, with 18 bases between. The germline V gene encodes CDR1 LGHDT and CDR2 YNNKEL (reference sequence). This CDR3 is 16 amino acids long. This CDR3 reads CASSLATGRGANVLTF. In DNA form, the CDR3 reads TGTGCCAGCAGCTTAGCAACAGGTCGAGGCGCCAACGTCCTGACTTTC.

This chain joins TRBV5-1 and TRBJ1-1; 9 nucleotides match TRBD1. Germline loops: CDR1 SGHRS, CDR2 YFSETQ. The CDR3 length is 15 residues. V was pared by 0 bases and J by 9 bases, with 9 bases of the junction left unmatched. The CDR3 spells CASSLAATGGDKAFF. CDR3 in DNA: TGCGCCAGCAGCTTGGCCGCAACAGGGGGCGATAAAGCTTTCTTT. Combining the CDR3 with reference TRBV5-1 and TRBJ1-1 gives the whole variable domain KAGVTQTPRYLIKTRGQQVTLSCSPISGHRSVSWYQQTPGQGLQFLFEYFSETQRNKGNFPGRFSGRQFSNSRSEMNVSTLELGDSALYLCASSLAATGGDKAFFGQGTRLTVV.

As concerns this clone: Other nucleotide sequences in the sample specify the same CDR3. The J gene is TRBJ2-3, the V gene TRBV6-5; possibly TRBD2 for D (5 bases). The ends were cut back, 6 bases at V and 0 bases at J, with 10 bases in the middle. This CDR3 contains 14 residues. Germline CDR1 and CDR2: MNHEY and SVGAGI. The CDR3, as DNA: TGTGCCAGCAGCCCCGGCGGGAGCACAGATACGCAGTATTTT. Translation: CASSPGGSTDTQYF.

Only one count was recorded for this clone. In nucleotides, the CDR3 is TGTGCCAGCAGTTCCGTCGGGGTCGAAGCTTTCTTT. This sequence encodes CASSSVGVEAFF. This sequence joins TRBV2 and TRBJ1-1, with D unclear. Trimming shortened V by 5 bases and J by 8 bases, and 12 bases separated the two germline ends. This CDR3 is 12 amino acids long. Germline V gives CDR1 SNHLY, CDR2 FYNNEI.

This rearrangement joins TRBV7-2 to TRBJ1-2; TRBD1 aligns across 10 bases. Germline V gene data show CDR1 as SGHTA and CDR2 as FQGNSA. V lost 2 bases, J lost 6 bases, and 6 bases stayed unmatched. The CDR3 sequence is 15 residues long. CDR3 in amino acids: CASSLKAGQGNGYTF. DNA for the CDR3: TGTGCCAGCAGCTTAAAGGCGGGACAGGGGAATGGCTACACCTTC.

The J gene is TRBJ1-2, the V gene TRBV6-6; D is undetermined. Trimming cost V 1 base and J 8 bases, with 11 bases left between them. The CDR3 consists of 13 residues. The V gene's germline CDR1 is MNHNY and CDR2 SVGAGI (reference sequence). In nucleotides, the CDR3 is TGTGCCAGCAGTTACTACCCGGGGAACGGCTACACCTTC. Translated, it gives CASSYYPGNGYTF.

V usage is TRBV5-1 and J usage is TRBJ2-1, with D perhaps matching TRBD2 (6 bases). CDR3 size: 16 residues. V dropped 0 bases and J dropped 7 bases, with 17 bases sitting between them. From germline, CDR1 is SGHRS and CDR2 YFSETQ. The CDR3 sequence: CASSLDPHSGDNEQFF. The CDR3 region has the DNA TGCGCCAGCAGCTTGGACCCCCACTCGGGGGATAATGAGCAGTTCTTC.